The next 18 T cell receptor beta chains were all read from a single sample in a study of graft-versus-host responses after intestinal transplantation. Clones were sequenced by immunoSEQ multiplex PCR, and TCRdb holds only the in-frame ones, with some missing. The sample carries about 110,000 clones, just under 95% recorded once. No antigen has been identified for these receptors. The sample consisted of unstimulated CD8+ T cells sorted from spleen or lymph node cells, taken before intestinal transplant. The receptor set was obtained from a human donor who received an intestinal transplant.

V usage is TRBV11-2 and J usage is TRBJ2-3; no firm D call. The V and J ends lost 0 bases and 2 bases respectively, with 9 bases between them. From germline, CDR1 is SGHAT and CDR2 FQNNGV. This CDR3 region has 15 residues. CDR3 protein: CASSLEGLSTDTQYF. Here the CDR3 DNA reads TGTGCCAGCAGCTTAGAAGGTCTGTCCACAGATACGCAGTATTTT.

The genes are TRBV2 and TRBJ2-7; D perhaps matches TRBD1 (6 bases). Trimming cost V 8 bases and J 4 bases, with 12 bases left between them. The germline CDR1 and CDR2 sequences are SNHLY and FYNNEI. CDR3 length equals 12 residues. For the CDR3, the DNA is TGTGCCAGCCTCCAACAGGGATACGAGCAGTACTTC. Amino acids: CASLQQGYEQYF.

The gene calls are TRBV27 and TRBJ2-3; D perhaps matches TRBD1 (7 bases). Germline values: CDR1 MNHEY, CDR2 SMNVEV (reference sequence). The CDR3 runs 15 residues. Trimming left V 4 bases short and J 1 base short, with 12 bases between. The CDR3 region is CASSWRGRGTDTQYF. The CDR3 DNA follows: TGTGCCAGCAGTTGGAGGGGGCGAGGCACAGATACGCAGTATTTT.

This chain links TRBV15 with TRBJ2-4; 7 nucleotides align to TRBD1. Trimming at V came to 1 base and at J to 9 bases, leaving 9 bases not matched to a gene. This CDR3 contains 15 residues. Germline lookup yields CDR1 LNHNV and CDR2 YYDKDF (reference sequence). CDR3 coding DNA: TGTGCCACCAGCAGAGGAGTGAGACAGGGATCCATTCAGTACTTC. This encodes CATSRGVRQGSIQYF.

The V call is TRBV13, the J call TRBJ2-7; D is unclear. Germline-derived CDR1 and CDR2 are PRHDT and FYEKMQ (reference sequence). V was clipped by 4 bases and J by 1 base, with 8 bases between them. The length of the CDR3 is 13 residues. The CDR3 sequence: CASSSLGSYEQYF. The CDR3, as DNA: TGTGCCAGCAGCTCCCTGGGGTCCTACGAGCAGTACTTC.

This chain joins TRBV5-1 and TRBJ2-7; TRBD1 matches 10 bases. Trimming took 0 bases from V and 4 from J; bases not matched to a gene: 7. The CDR3 is made up of 16 amino acids. The germline V gene encodes CDR1 SGHRS and CDR2 YFSETQ. CDR3 residues: CASSLGQGASTYEQYF. The CDR3 DNA follows: TGCGCCAGCAGCTTGGGACAGGGGGCTTCCACGTACGAGCAGTACTTC. Using reference TRBV5-1 and TRBJ2-7 for the parts outside the CDR3, the full variable domain is KAGVTQTPRYLIKTRGQQVTLSCSPISGHRSVSWYQQTPGQGLQFLFEYFSETQRNKGNFPGRFSGRQFSNSRSEMNVSTLELGDSALYLCASSLGQGASTYEQYFGPGTRLTVT.

The chain links TRBV27 to TRBJ2-7; perhaps TRBD2 as D (5 bases). Germline CDR1 and CDR2: MNHEY and SMNVEV (reference sequence). CDR3 length equals 13 residues. V was clipped by 2 bases and J by 7 bases, with 12 bases between them. CDR3 DNA sequence: TGTGCCAGCAGTTTAATACCCAGAGGGGAGCAGTACTTC. It encodes CASSLIPRGEQYF.

This rearrangement joins TRBV6-1 to TRBJ2-3; maybe TRBD2 (5 bases). V gave up 2 bases and J gave up 0 bases, with 12 bases separating them. The CDR3 is 16 residues long. Germline lookup yields CDR1 MNHNS and CDR2 SASEGT. The CDR3 DNA follows: TGTGCCAGCAGTGAAAGGGAGAGTCCTAGCACAGATACGCAGTATTTT. Its translation is CASSERESPSTDTQYF.

This chain joins TRBV5-4 and TRBJ1-1; 10 nucleotides match TRBD1. The CDR3 covers 14 residues. V lost 4 bases, J lost 5 bases, and 5 bases stayed unmatched. Germline CDR1 reads SGHNT; CDR2 reads YYREEE (reference sequence). In DNA form, the CDR3 reads TGTGCCAGCAGCACGGGACAGGGGAGGACTGAAGCTTTCTTT. Translation gives CASSTGQGRTEAFF.

In this sample, this clone turned up a few times. The chain recombines TRBV19 with TRBJ1-2, with D unclear. Germline CDR1 LNHDA, CDR2 SQIVND (reference sequence). The CDR3 runs to 12 residues. With 6 bases removed from V and 8 bases from J, the gap between germline ends came to 13 bases. This CDR3 reads CASSLGRTGYTF. The CDR3 DNA reads TGTGCCAGTAGCTTGGGAAGGACGGGCTACACCTTC.

The rearrangement joins TRBV4-1 to TRBJ1-5; D possibly corresponds to TRBD1 (5 bases). The V end was cut by 5 bases, the J end by 2 bases, with 13 bases between. CDR3 length equals 15 residues. The germline CDR1 and CDR2 sequences are MGHRA and YSYEKL. CDR3 protein: CASSTHPTGNQPQHF. The CDR3 DNA follows: TGCGCCAGCAGCACTCACCCGACAGGCAATCAGCCCCAGCATTTT.

This chain links TRBV7-9 with TRBJ2-7; D could derive from TRBD1 or TRBD2 (5 bases each). The CDR3 length is 16 residues. Germline CDR1 reads SEHNR; CDR2 reads FQNEAQ (reference sequence). V lost 4 bases, J lost 2 bases, and 18 bases lay in between. The CDR3: CASSSTGTERAYEQYF. The CDR3 DNA is TGTGCCAGCAGCTCTACCGGGACCGAGCGAGCCTACGAGCAGTACTTC.

This chain joins TRBV12-5 and TRBJ2-2, with TRBD2 identical over 9 bases. The V gene end was trimmed by 0 bases and the J gene end by 0 bases; junction bases not matched to a gene: 5. Per germline, CDR1 LGHNT and CDR2 FRNRAP. This CDR3 spans 18 amino acids. CDR3 sequence (DNA): TGTGCTAGTGGTTTGGTGCTAGCGGGACCCGCGAACACCGGGGAGCTGTTTTTT. As protein: CASGLVLAGPANTGELFF.

This chain uses TRBV7-9 with TRBJ1-4; 7 bases line up with TRBD1. Germline CDR1 SEHNR, CDR2 FQNEAQ (reference sequence). V was pared by 7 bases and J by 4 bases, with 12 bases of the junction left unmatched. The CDR3 loop spans 16 amino acids. CDR3 loop: CASTSLRTGINEKLFF. DNA for the CDR3: TGTGCCAGCACCTCCCTAAGGACAGGAATTAATGAAAAACTGTTTTTT.

The chain joins TRBV28 to TRBJ2-7, with TRBD1 matching over 8 bases. V shed 5 bases and J 0 bases; nucleotides not matched to a gene: 9. The germline CDR1 and CDR2 sequences are MDHEN and SYDVKM. The CDR3 totals 16 residues. CDR3 sequence: CASSPPRGQGSYEQYF. Here the CDR3 DNA reads TGTGCCAGCAGTCCACCTCGAGGACAGGGCTCCTACGAGCAGTACTTC.

This chain uses TRBV4-2 with TRBJ2-2; no definite D call. This CDR3 comprises 12 residues. Germline CDR1 reads LGHNA; CDR2 reads YNFKEQ. Trimming pared 3 bases from V and 4 bases from J, leaving 3 bases between. This chain's CDR3 is CASSHLTGELFF. In nucleotides, the CDR3 is TGTGCCAGCAGCCACCTCACCGGGGAGCTGTTTTTT.

The genes are TRBV27 and TRBJ2-6; D not resolved. Per germline, CDR1 MNHEY and CDR2 SMNVEV (reference sequence). V lost 4 bases to trimming and J lost 0 bases, with 1 base between them. This CDR3 spans 13 amino acids. The CDR3 protein is CASSYSGANVLTF. DNA of the CDR3: TGTGCCAGCAGTTACTCTGGGGCCAACGTCCTGACTTTC.

The gene calls are TRBV27 and TRBJ2-7; 8 positions agree with TRBD1. The germline V gene encodes CDR1 MNHEY and CDR2 SMNVEV (reference sequence). This CDR3 has 15 residues. J was trimmed by 0 bases and V by 2 bases; bases with no gene match: 3. The CDR3 loop is CASSLGQGGSYEQYF. The CDR3 coding sequence is TGTGCCAGCAGTTTAGGACAGGGCGGCTCCTACGAGCAGTACTTC.